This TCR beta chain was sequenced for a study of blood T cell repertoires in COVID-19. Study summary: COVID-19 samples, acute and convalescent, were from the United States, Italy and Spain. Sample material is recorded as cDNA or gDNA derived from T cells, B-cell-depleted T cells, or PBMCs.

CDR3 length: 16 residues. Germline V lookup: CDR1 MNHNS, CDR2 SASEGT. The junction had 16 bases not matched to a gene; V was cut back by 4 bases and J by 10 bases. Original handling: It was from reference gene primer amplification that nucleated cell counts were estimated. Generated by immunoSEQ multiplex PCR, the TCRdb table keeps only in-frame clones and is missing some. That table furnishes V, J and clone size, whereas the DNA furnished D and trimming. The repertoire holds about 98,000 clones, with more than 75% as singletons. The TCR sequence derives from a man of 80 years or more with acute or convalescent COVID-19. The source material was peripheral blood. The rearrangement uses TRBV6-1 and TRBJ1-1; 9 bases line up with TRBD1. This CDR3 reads CASSATGQGSSGGAFF. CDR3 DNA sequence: TGTGCCAGCAGTGCTACGGGACAGGGAAGTTCAGGTGGAGCTTTCTTT.